This T cell receptor beta chain was sequenced during a study of shared clonotypes between healthy human individuals. For the study at large: Three plates each covered CD4 naive and memory; CD8 naive two, CD8 memory one.

Each PCR replicate from the sorted subsets contained about 200 ng DNA, which is tens of thousands of T cell genomes. The data were produced by immunoSEQ multiplex PCR, yet TCRdb's version contains in-frame clones alone and is incomplete. The profile covers approximately 940,000 clones, with around three quarters appearing a single time and over 1.3% taken by the ten largest. Notes on the study in general: Only a few donors were included, so the genetic and exposure-history diversity represented was limited.

This clone has more than one count but fewer than ten. Its antigen is as yet unknown. The TCR comes from a man between 18 and 29 years old in good health. The sample comprised memory CD4+ T cells sorted from blood. Subset defined: CD45RA-negative fraction.

CDR3 nucleotide sequence: TGTGCCAGCAGCTGGGGGGCGCGCGCCGAGCAGTACTTC. Encoded protein: CASSWGARAEQYF. This chain connects TRBV5-6 to TRBJ2-7; the D gene could be TRBD1 or TRBD2 (6 bases each). The V and J ends lost 3 bases and 6 bases respectively, with 13 bases between them. The germline CDR1 and CDR2 sequences are SGHDT and YYEEEE. This CDR3 has 13 amino acids.